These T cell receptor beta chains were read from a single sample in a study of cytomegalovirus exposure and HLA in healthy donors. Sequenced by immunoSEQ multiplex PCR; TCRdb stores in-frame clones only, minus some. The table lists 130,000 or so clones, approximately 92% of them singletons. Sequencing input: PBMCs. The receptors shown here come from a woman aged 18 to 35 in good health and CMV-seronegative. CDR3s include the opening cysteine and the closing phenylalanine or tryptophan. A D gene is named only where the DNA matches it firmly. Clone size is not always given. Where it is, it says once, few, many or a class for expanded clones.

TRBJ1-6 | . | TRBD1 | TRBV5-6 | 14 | CASSVGQANSPLHF | TGTGCCAGCAGCGTCGGACAGGCTAATTCACCCCTCCACTTT
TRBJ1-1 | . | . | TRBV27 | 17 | CASRTFLRSSGNTEAFF | TGTGCCAGCAGGACATTCTTAAGGTCCAGTGGGAACACTGAAGCTTTCTTT
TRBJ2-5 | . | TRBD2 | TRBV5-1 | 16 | CASSSGSGGGQETQYF | TGCGCCAGCAGCTCCGGTAGCGGGGGGGGACAAGAGACCCAGTACTTC
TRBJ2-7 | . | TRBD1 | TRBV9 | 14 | CASSRTGVSYEQYF | TGTGCCAGCAGCCGGACAGGGGTTAGTTACGAGCAGTACTTC
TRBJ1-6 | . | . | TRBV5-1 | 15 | CASSFSGGLDSPLHF | TGCGCCAGCAGCTTCTCCGGCGGTCTGGATTCACCCCTCCACTTT
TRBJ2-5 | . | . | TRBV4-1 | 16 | CASSPPPQGLQETQYF | TGCGCCAGCAGCCCTCCCCCTCAGGGCCTCCAAGAGACCCAGTACTTC
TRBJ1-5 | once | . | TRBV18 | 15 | CASSPGVGLSQPQHF | TGTGCCAGCTCACCAGGAGTGGGTCTCAGTCAGCCCCAGCATTTT
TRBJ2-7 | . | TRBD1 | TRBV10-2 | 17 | CASSESVPGQGLRVQYF | TGCGCCAGCAGTGAGTCGGTACCGGGACAGGGGCTTCGCGTGCAGTACTTC
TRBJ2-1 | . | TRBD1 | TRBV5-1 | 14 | CASSTGQGAREQFF | TGCGCCAGCAGCACCGGACAGGGGGCGCGGGAGCAGTTCTTC
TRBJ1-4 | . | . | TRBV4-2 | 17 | CASSQAGVGGTNEKLFF | TGTGCCAGCAGCCAAGCGGGGGTAGGAGGAACTAATGAAAAACTGTTTTTT
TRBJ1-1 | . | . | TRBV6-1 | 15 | CASSEFTSVDTEAFF | TGTGCCAGCAGTGAATTTACTTCGGTGGACACTGAAGCTTTCTTT
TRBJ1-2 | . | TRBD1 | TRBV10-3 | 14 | CAISVRTGKQGYTF | TGTGCCATCAGTGTAAGGACAGGGAAGCAGGGCTACACCTTC
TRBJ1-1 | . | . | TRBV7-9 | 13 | CASSLAVTTEAFF | TGTGCCAGCAGCTTAGCCGTGACAACGGAAGCTTTCTTT
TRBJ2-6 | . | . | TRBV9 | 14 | CASSSQSGANVLTF | TGTGCCAGCAGCTCCCAGTCTGGGGCCAACGTCCTGACTTTC
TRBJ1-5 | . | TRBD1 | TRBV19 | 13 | CASTLRGQGPNHF | TGTGCCAGTACTCTCCGCGGACAGGGCCCTAATCATTTT
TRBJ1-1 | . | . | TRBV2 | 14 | CASSYSTSRAEAFF | TGTGCCAGCTCGTACTCGACTTCCCGCGCTGAAGCTTTCTTT
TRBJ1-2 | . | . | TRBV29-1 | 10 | CSVDGDGYTF | TGCAGCGTTGACGGGGATGGCTACACCTTC
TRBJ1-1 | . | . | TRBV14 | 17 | CASSQSGGGWGNTEAFF | TGTGCCAGCAGCCAATCGGGAGGGGGATGGGGGAACACTGAAGCTTTCTTT